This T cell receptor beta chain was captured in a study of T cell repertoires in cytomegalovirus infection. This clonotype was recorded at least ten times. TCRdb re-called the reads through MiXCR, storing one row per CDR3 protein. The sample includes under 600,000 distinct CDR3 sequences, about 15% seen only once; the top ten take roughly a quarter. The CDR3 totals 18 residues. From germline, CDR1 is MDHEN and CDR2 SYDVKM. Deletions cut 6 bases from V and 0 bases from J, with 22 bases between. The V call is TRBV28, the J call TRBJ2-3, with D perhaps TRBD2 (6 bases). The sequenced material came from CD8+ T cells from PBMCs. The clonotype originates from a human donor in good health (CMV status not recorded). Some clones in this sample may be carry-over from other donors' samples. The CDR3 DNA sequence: TGTGCCAGCAGGCTGGCTAGGTTGGGGCGGGGCAGCACAGATACGCAGTATTTT. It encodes CASRLARLGRGSTDTQYF.